The T cell receptor beta chain described here comes from a study of CD8+ T cells in alopecia areata. Study summary: Tofacitinib ran 6 to 18 months, followed by 6 months off drug.

Extracted from the samples, RNA was reverse transcribed into cDNA to serve as the sequencing template. Sequencing used immunoSEQ multiplex PCR; TCRdb keeps in-frame clones, though not all of them. The sample holds hundreds of thousands of clones, 65% to 70% seen once. Trimming at V came to 1 base and at J to 1 base, leaving 4 bases not matched to a gene. CDR1 SGHVS and CDR2 FNYEAQ come from the germline V gene. The CDR3 spans 15 residues. The sample holds a few counts of this clone. The receptor was isolated from a human donor with alopecia areata. The V gene is TRBV7-6, the J gene TRBJ2-7, with 7 bases identical to TRBD2. The sample consisted of CD4+ T cells sorted from blood, taken at week 0. CDR3 in DNA: TGTGCCAGCAGCTTAGTAGGGACTACTTCCTACGAGCAGTACTTC. It codes for CASSLVGTTSYEQYF. The variable domain in full, completed from reference TRBV7-6 and TRBJ2-7, reads GAGVSQSPRYKVTKRGQDVALRCDPISGHVSLYWYRQALGQGPEFLTYFNYEAQQDKSGLPNDRFSAERPEGSISTLTIQRTEQRDSAMYRCASSLVGTTSYEQYFGPGTRLTVT.